Following are 28 T cell receptor beta chains from one sample sequenced in a study of OX40 agonist ivuxolimab in advanced cancers. TCRdb's copy holds only in-frame clones and misses some; the assay was immunoSEQ multiplex PCR. This table has about 34,000 clones, about four fifths appearing once. The specimen comprised CD4+ or CD8+ T cells sorted from blood, sampled in a trial of the OX40 agonist ivuxolimab. Receptors originate from an adult with an advanced solid tumor such as melanoma, head and neck, liver or kidney cancer.

The chain is built from TRBV5-1 and TRBJ2-7, with 8 bases aligning to TRBD2. Germline-derived CDR1 and CDR2 are SGHRS and YFSETQ. The CDR3 has 13 residues. Trimming took 4 bases from V and 5 from J; bases not matched to a gene: 5. CDR3 bases: TGCGCCAGCAGCCAGGGACTAGTCAACGAGCAGTACTTC. The encoded protein is CASSQGLVNEQYF.

This clone has just a few counts. V and J are TRBV4-3 and TRBJ1-3, with TRBD1 as a possible D gene (6 bases). CDR3 length equals 17 residues. CDR1 is LGHNA, CDR2 YSLEER, per germline. The V and J ends lost 4 bases and 0 bases respectively, with 16 bases between them. The CDR3 region is CASSLGGGSPSGNTIYF. Here the CDR3 DNA reads TGCGCCAGCAGCCTCGGCGGGGGCAGTCCCTCTGGAAACACCATATATTTT.

V is TRBV10-3 and J is TRBJ1-1, with D uncertain. The V and J ends lost 11 bases and 5 bases respectively, with 18 bases between them. This CDR3 contains 13 residues. Germline lookup yields CDR1 ENHRY and CDR2 SYGVKD. CDR3 in DNA: TGTGCCCGATCCGCCGGGGAAGCGACTGAAGCTTTCTTT. This sequence encodes CARSAGEATEAFF.

This chain connects TRBV6-1 to TRBJ2-3, with 10 bases lining up with TRBD2. The CDR3 has 15 residues. The germline V gene encodes CDR1 MNHNS and CDR2 SASEGT. V was clipped by 10 bases and J by 1 base; unmatched bases: 8. In DNA, the CDR3 is TGTGCCACCGGGACTAGCGCCTTACGCACAGATACGCAGTATTTT. It specifies CATGTSALRTDTQYF.

This clone has more than one count but fewer than ten. The V gene is TRBV4-2, the J gene TRBJ2-5; 7 bases agree with TRBD2. This CDR3 has 17 residues. Germline CDR1 is LGHNA and CDR2 is YNFKEQ. V was clipped by 1 base and J by 3 bases; unmatched bases: 11. CDR3 coding DNA: TGTGCCAGCAGCCAAGTGGGTGGGGCGGGAGTTAAAGAGACCCAGTACTTC. Amino acids: CASSQVGGAGVKETQYF.

V usage is TRBV6-5 and J usage is TRBJ1-6; TRBD1 is a possible D gene (6 bases). The CDR3 is 15 residues long. CDR1 is MNHEY and CDR2 is SVGAGI in the germline V gene. V was pared by 5 bases and J by 9 bases, with 17 bases between. CDR3 sequence reads: CASSPVRTGSSPLHF. In nucleotides, the CDR3 is TGTGCCAGCAGTCCAGTAAGAACAGGGAGTTCACCCCTCCACTTT.

With respect to this clone: This specimen includes other DNA sequences encoding the same CDR3. The V and J genes are TRBV6-1 and TRBJ2-3; D uncertain. The V gene lost 3 bases and the J gene lost 6 bases, with 4 bases spanning the gap. CDR1 MNHNS and CDR2 SASEGT come from the germline V gene. CDR3 length: 11 amino acids. The CDR3 DNA reads TGTGCCAGCAGTGAGCTCGATACGCAGTATTTT. Its protein is CASSELDTQYF.

This rearrangement joins TRBV11-3 to TRBJ2-7; D not resolved. Per the germline V gene, CDR1 is SGHNT and CDR2 is YENEEA. V lost 10 bases and J lost 1, with 11 bases in between. The CDR3 loop spans 12 amino acids. The CDR3 nucleotides are TGTGCCACCCCTGGGCAGTCCTACGAGCAGTACTTC. Translating it yields CATPGQSYEQYF.

This clone was picked up one time. The chain uses TRBV7-2 and TRBJ2-7; tentative D call: TRBD2 (5 bases). The tail of the sequence fits TRBJ2-5 better, so the J call may be wrong. From germline, CDR1 is SGHTA and CDR2 FQGNSA. The length of the CDR3 is 14 residues. The CDR3 nucleotides read TGTGCCAGCAGCCCGGGATCTCTCATAGAGACCCAGTACTTC. Protein: CASSPGSLIETQYF.

The chain joins TRBV30 to TRBJ1-2; a possible D gene is TRBD1 (5 bases). The CDR3 loop spans 12 amino acids. Looked up from germline, CDR1 is GTSNPN and CDR2 is SVGIG (reference sequence). Deletions cut 2 bases from V and 7 bases from J, with 11 bases between. CDR3 loop: CAWSLQGPGYTF. The CDR3, as DNA: TGTGCCTGGAGTCTCCAGGGTCCTGGCTACACCTTC.

This chain joins TRBV30 and TRBJ1-3; D is perhaps TRBD1 (5 bases). The CDR3 spans 16 residues. The V and J ends lost 3 bases and 0 bases respectively, with 15 bases between them. Germline V gives CDR1 GTSNPN, CDR2 SVGIG (reference sequence). CDR3 in amino acids: CAWRQRGGSSGNTIYF. Here the CDR3 DNA reads TGTGCCTGGAGACAAAGGGGAGGGAGCTCTGGAAACACCATATATTTT.

J is TRBJ2-7 and V is TRBV6-1; perhaps TRBD1 as D (5 bases). Per the germline V gene, CDR1 is MNHNS and CDR2 is SASEGT. V was pared by 4 bases and J by 6 bases, with 13 bases between. The CDR3 covers 13 residues. The CDR3 protein is CASSVIDRTEQYF. CDR3 sequence (DNA): TGTGCCAGCAGTGTAATCGACAGAACCGAGCAGTACTTC.

The genes are TRBV7-2 and TRBJ1-2; D is unclear. V lost 0 bases, J lost 2 bases, and 7 bases lay in between. This CDR3 has 14 amino acids. Germline loops: CDR1 SGHTA, CDR2 FQGNSA. The CDR3 region has the DNA TGTGCCAGCAGCTTAGCGACTCGGAACTATGGCTACACCTTC. Protein sequence: CASSLATRNYGYTF.

The V call is TRBV6-5, the J call TRBJ1-1; D remains unclear. Germline-derived CDR1 and CDR2 are MNHEY and SVGAGI. The CDR3 runs to 13 residues. V lost 5 bases to trimming and J lost 1 base, with 8 bases between them. Here the CDR3 DNA reads TGTGCCAGCAGTAACCAACAGAACACTGAAGCTTTCTTT. As protein: CASSNQQNTEAFF.

This sequence joins TRBV19 and TRBJ1-2; TRBD1 matches at 7 bases. This CDR3 spans 16 amino acids. The J segment lost 4 bases and the V segment lost 3 bases, leaving 11 bases of the junction unmatched. The germline V gene encodes CDR1 LNHDA and CDR2 SQIVND (reference sequence). The CDR3: CASSINEASGGYGYTF. In DNA form, the CDR3 reads TGTGCCAGTAGTATTAACGAGGCATCAGGGGGCTATGGCTACACCTTC.

The chain recombines TRBV5-1 with TRBJ2-7; 12 bases are shared with TRBD2. The CDR3 has 15 amino acids. Germline values: CDR1 SGHRS, CDR2 YFSETQ. The V and J ends lost 4 bases and 6 bases, in that order; junction bases with no gene match: 8. The CDR3 DNA is TGCGCCAGCAGCATCGGGACTAGCGGGTTTGGCGAGCAGTACTTC. Translating gives CASSIGTSGFGEQYF.

This chain joins TRBV2 and TRBJ2-3, with D perhaps assigned TRBD1 or TRBD2 (6 bases each). The CDR3 covers 15 residues. Deletions cut 10 bases from V and 3 bases from J, with 20 bases between. Germline assignment: CDR1 SNHLY and CDR2 FYNNEI. The CDR3 region is CAILRGTLRTDTQYF. CDR3 nucleotides: TGTGCCATTTTAAGGGGGACTTTGAGGACAGATACGCAGTATTTT.

The chain couples TRBV7-2 to TRBJ2-3; 8 nucleotides agree with TRBD2. The V and J ends lost 5 bases and 2 bases, in that order; junction bases with no gene match: 12. Germline assignment: CDR1 SGHTA and CDR2 FQGNSA. CDR3 length equals 17 residues. The CDR3 region is CASSPGGRGRSTDTQYF. CDR3 bases: TGTGCCAGCAGCCCGGGAGGGCGGGGGCGCTCCACAGATACGCAGTATTTT.

The V gene is TRBV7-2, the J gene TRBJ2-5; D is ambiguous. With 1 base removed from V and 6 bases from J, the gap between germline ends came to 0 bases. Germline CDR1 is SGHTA and CDR2 is FQGNSA. CDR3 length: 10 amino acids. CDR3: CASSLETQYF. The CDR3 nucleotides are TGTGCCAGCAGCTTAGAGACCCAGTACTTC.

This chain uses TRBV4-3 with TRBJ2-1; a weak D match, TRBD2 (5 bases). The CDR3 spans 15 residues. V was cut by 3 bases and J by 10 bases, with 19 bases left in between. Germline CDR1 is LGHNA and CDR2 is YSLEER. CDR3 region: CASSQEDGPLEEQFF. The CDR3 nucleotides are TGCGCCAGCAGCCAGGAGGATGGGCCCTTGGAAGAGCAGTTCTTC.

The chain uses TRBV7-9 and TRBJ2-7; possible D gene TRBD1, 6 bases. The CDR3 totals 14 residues. V was pared by 5 bases and J by 4 bases, with 15 bases between. Germline CDR1 SEHNR, CDR2 FQNEAQ (reference sequence). The CDR3 nucleotides read TGTGCCAGCAGCCACCCGGACAGACCGTACGAGCAGTACTTC. The encoded protein is CASSHPDRPYEQYF.

The chain employs TRBV7-7 and TRBJ2-3; D remains unclear. V lost 5 bases, J lost 2 bases, and 5 bases lay in between. The length of the CDR3 is 12 residues. In germline, CDR1 is SSHAT, CDR2 FNYEAQ (reference sequence). CDR3 coding DNA: TGTGCCAGCAGCGAGATCACAGATACGCAGTATTTT. This translates into CASSEITDTQYF.

The rearrangement joins TRBV20-1 to TRBJ2-5; D not resolved. Germline CDR1 is DFQATT and CDR2 is SNEGSKA (reference sequence). Trimming pared 6 bases from V and 4 bases from J, leaving 9 bases between. This CDR3 spans 11 amino acids. CDR3 loop: CSADERETQYF. Here the CDR3 DNA reads TGCAGTGCCGACGAAAGAGAGACCCAGTACTTC.

The chain joins TRBV28 to TRBJ2-7; TRBD1 matches at 7 bases. The CDR3 has 14 residues. V trimming: 7 bases; J trimming: 3 bases; junction bases outside the gene matches: 9. Germline values: CDR1 MDHEN, CDR2 SYDVKM. For the CDR3, the DNA is TGTGCCAGCACCTCCGGGACAGCCTTCTACGAGCAGTACTTC. This gives the protein CASTSGTAFYEQYF.

The V gene is TRBV4-2, the J gene TRBJ2-2; 10 bases fit TRBD2. J was trimmed by 8 bases and V by 0 bases; bases with no gene match: 6. CDR1 LGHNA and CDR2 YNFKEQ come from the germline V gene. The CDR3 has 16 residues. The CDR3 coding sequence is TGTGCCAGCAGCCAAGACGCAAGCGGGAGGGCGGGGGAGCTGTTTTTT. Protein: CASSQDASGRAGELFF.

This rearrangement joins TRBV7-9 to TRBJ2-1; D uncertain. Germline V gives CDR1 SEHNR, CDR2 FQNEAQ (reference sequence). The V gene lost 5 bases and the J gene lost 0 bases, with 14 bases spanning the gap. The CDR3 has 16 residues. CDR3 sequence reads: CASSPTPISSYNEQFF. The CDR3 DNA follows: TGTGCCAGCAGCCCGACCCCGATTAGCTCCTACAATGAGCAGTTCTTC.

CDR3 nucleotide sequence: TGTGCCAGCAGTTACGCCCAGTCCCCCGAGCAGTACTTC. Its translation is CASSYAQSPEQYF. V and J are TRBV6-5 and TRBJ2-7; D call uncertain. The germline V and J ends were trimmed by 2 bases and 6 bases, with 11 bases remaining between them. The germline V gene has CDR1 MNHEY and CDR2 SVGAGI. The CDR3 spans 13 residues.

The chain has TRBV5-5 and TRBJ2-1; D remains ambiguous. Trimming pared 2 bases from V and 6 bases from J, leaving 15 bases between. The CDR3 is 15 amino acids. Germline CDR1 and CDR2: SGHKS and YYEKEE (reference sequence). CDR3 nucleotides: TGTGCCAGCAGCTTTGGGCGGTCGAGGTCCAATGAGCAGTTCTTC. As protein: CASSFGRSRSNEQFF.